This T cell receptor (beta chain) was profiled in a study of identical twins. TCRdb called the 5' RACE reads again in MiXCR, with one record for every CDR3 protein. The repertoire includes roughly 200,000 distinct CDR3 sequences, more than 15% of them detected once, and less than 45% sits in the top ten. The V and J ends lost 2 bases and 3 bases, in that order; junction bases with no gene match: 5. The CDR3 spans 16 residues. The germline CDR1 and CDR2 sequences are LGHNA and YSLEER. This clonotype was observed a few times. The data were also submitted as part of a second study, on T cells expressing NK-cell markers. This second study notes: Underlying the TCR beta repertoires were sorted CD3+CD56+NKG2C+, CD3+CD56+NKG2C- and CD3+CD56-NKG2C+ T cells.

This chain uses TRBV4-3 with TRBJ2-3, with 10 bases identical to TRBD2. The TCR was taken from a woman between 18 and 29 years old in good health. Source material: CD8+ T cells sorted from blood. CDR3 nucleotide sequence: TGCGCCAGCAGCCAACGGCTAGCGGGAGATACAGATACGCAGTATTTT. Protein: CASSQRLAGDTDTQYF.